The entry that follows covers one TCR beta chain sequence. The sample holds a few counts of this clonotype. No cognate antigen has been identified for it. Per-base quality was not reported, and no clone a single base away is much larger than it. This sample was taken from a study of human T cells and chemical hapten exposure (dated by TCRdb to 2020 to 2022). In terms of the full investigation: For sensitization, 2% DPC in acetone was applied to a roughly 2 cm by roughly 2 cm area of upper inner arm skin. Weekly therapeutic DPC doses were additionally applied to the scalp of patients throughout the roughly 23-week study period. Patch testing was performed on the upper back with Finn chambers containing 0.01% DPC, and the patch tests were scored after 6 days according to International Contact Dermatitis Research Group standards. The patient cohort, mostly female, included alopecia areata with under or over 50% scalp involvement, alopecia totalis and alopecia universalis. Libraries were combined into a pool for sequencing, and differences in TCR yield between samples came mainly from small differences in library volumes within the pool. The study tracked peripheral blood TCR repertoire changes in vivo during primary and secondary sensitization to the hapten diphenylcyclopropenone (DPC) in alopecia patients. Blood was sampled from patients pre-sensitization (week 0) and at 2, 6 and about 24 weeks after DPC sensitization. About 30 alopecia patients provided blood for TCR sequencing at one to four time points (pre-sensitization, 2, 6 and 24 weeks). Paper-wide results and their limitations: Repeated subsampling changed both the strength of the expansion versus patch-test correlation and the threshold at which the correlation became significant. Because all patients had alopecia, a presumed autoimmune disease, the immune response of the patients might differ from that of healthy individuals. Compared with pre-sensitization or healthy control sets, expanded TCRs formed significantly more large CDR3 similarity clusters, which is consistent with antigen-driven responses. No change with DPC sensitization was found in the number of TCRs above 1 in 1000 frequency, and no evidence of global repertoire structure alterations was found. Patch test score correlated positively with the number of PT1 expanded TCRs, reaching significance at thresholds 8, 16 and 32 but not at 4.

Library preparation used RACE. The sequencing machine was a NextSeq 500. Library preparation attached unique molecular identifiers to individual cDNA molecules for quantitative, reproducible TCR counting. Each blood RNA sample was used to sequence both TCR alpha and TCR beta chains. The original pipeline was this. Samples had a median of roughly 87,000 TCRs, with a range from about 23,224 to 750,000. The Decombinator software suite was used to annotate the V, J and CDR3 of the TCR reads. To make PS versus PT1 abundance plots, every sample was subsampled to the same number of TCRs (28,000). Expanded TCRs were defined as absent before sensitization and observed at least eight times at the 2-week time point. TCRdb's own reprocessing of the public reads used fastp at Q25 and MiXCR and kept productive beta chains. Each record represents a unique CDR3 protein, reported with the most common genes and DNA among its rows. In this record, the V and J calls reflect TCRdb's handling and not the investigators' own analysis. This sample gives 340,000 or so distinct CDR3 sequences in total; around 7% of them show up just once. Approximately 8.9% of the sample goes to the ten largest clones.

In the germline V gene, CDR1 corresponds to SGHRS and CDR2 to YFSETQ. V is pared back by 5 bases and J by 3 bases, with 11 bases lying between the germline termini. From its cysteine to its phenylalanine, the CDR3 spans 14 amino acids. Solely the CDR3 DNA is kept, with 42 bases framed from the first base. The time point label, as the study defines it: patch test 1, 2 weeks after DPC sensitization. In light of the paper, this sample's treatment or condition label describes: therapeutic diphenylcyclopropenone sensitization with weekly scalp DPC. Blood at each patch-test visit was drawn before the patch test was applied. Eligible patients were aged 18 to 70, diagnosed with alopecia, deemed suitable for DPC therapy, and excluded if pregnant. Unfractionated whole blood was collected in Tempus Blood RNA tubes, and total RNA was extracted from that blood.

Rearrangement joined TRBV5-1 to TRBJ1-4; there is no confident call for the D gene. The TCR comes from a woman under 30 with alopecia areata. Some clones in this sample may be carry-over from other donors' samples. The source was whole blood, collected in connection with sensitization to the hapten diphenylcyclopropenone (DPC). DNA sequence: TGCGCCAGCAGAGAGACCACGGCTAATGAAAAACTGTTTTTT. Its protein reads: CASRETTANEKLFF.